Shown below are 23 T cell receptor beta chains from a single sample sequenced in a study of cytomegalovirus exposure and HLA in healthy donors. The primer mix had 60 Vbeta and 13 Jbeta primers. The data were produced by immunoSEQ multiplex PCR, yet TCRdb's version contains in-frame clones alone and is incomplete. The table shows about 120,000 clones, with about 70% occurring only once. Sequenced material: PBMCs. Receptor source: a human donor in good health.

CDR3 amino acids: CASSLAEQVRYGYTF. In DNA, the CDR3 is TGTGCCAGCAGCTTAGCCGAACAGGTCCGCTATGGCTACACCTTC. The rearrangement uses TRBV5-4 and TRBJ1-2; a weak D match, TRBD1 (5 bases). The CDR3 loop spans 15 amino acids. The germline V gene encodes CDR1 SGHNT and CDR2 YYREEE (reference sequence). V was trimmed by 2 bases and J by 4 bases, leaving 15 bases between them.

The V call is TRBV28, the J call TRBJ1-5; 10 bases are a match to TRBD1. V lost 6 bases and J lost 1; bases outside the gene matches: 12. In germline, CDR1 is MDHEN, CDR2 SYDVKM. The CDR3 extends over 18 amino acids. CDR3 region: CASSPTRGGQGSNQPQHF. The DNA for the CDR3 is TGTGCCAGCAGCCCGACGAGGGGGGGACAGGGGAGCAATCAGCCCCAGCATTTT.

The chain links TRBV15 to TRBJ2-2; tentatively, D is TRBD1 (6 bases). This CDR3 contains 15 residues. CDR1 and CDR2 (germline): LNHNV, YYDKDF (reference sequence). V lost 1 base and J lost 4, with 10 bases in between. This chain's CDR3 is CATSRGVQGTGELFF. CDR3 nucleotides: TGTGCCACCAGCAGAGGGGTACAGGGCACCGGGGAGCTGTTTTTT.

DNA for the CDR3: TGTGCCAGCAGTTTAAGGGTGAGGGAGGGGACTGAAGCTTTCTTT. It translates to CASSLRVREGTEAFF. The chain has TRBV28 and TRBJ1-1; TRBD1 might be the D (5 bases). Trimming removed 2 bases from V and 5 bases from J, with 15 bases in between. This CDR3 is 15 amino acids long. Germline V CDR1 and CDR2: MDHEN, SYDVKM.

The CDR3: CASSFLEGLVNEQFF. For the CDR3, the DNA is TGCGCCAGCAGCTTCCTCGAGGGACTAGTCAATGAGCAGTTCTTC. The chain uses TRBV5-1 and TRBJ2-1; 8 bases match TRBD2. The CDR3 extends over 15 amino acids. The ends lost 2 bases at V and 6 bases at J; junction bases unmatched: 7. The germline CDR1 and CDR2 sequences are SGHRS and YFSETQ.

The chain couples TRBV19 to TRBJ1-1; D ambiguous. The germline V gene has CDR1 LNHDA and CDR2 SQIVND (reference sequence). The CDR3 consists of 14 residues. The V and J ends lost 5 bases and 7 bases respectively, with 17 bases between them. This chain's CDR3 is CASSSTGYPFEAFF. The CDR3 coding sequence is TGTGCCAGTAGTTCAACCGGGTACCCTTTTGAAGCTTTCTTT.

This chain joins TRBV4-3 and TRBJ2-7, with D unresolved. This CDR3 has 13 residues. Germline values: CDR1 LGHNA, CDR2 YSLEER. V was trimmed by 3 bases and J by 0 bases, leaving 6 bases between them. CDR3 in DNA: TGCGCCAGCAGCCATTCAAACTCCTACGAGCAGTACTTC. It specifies CASSHSNSYEQYF.

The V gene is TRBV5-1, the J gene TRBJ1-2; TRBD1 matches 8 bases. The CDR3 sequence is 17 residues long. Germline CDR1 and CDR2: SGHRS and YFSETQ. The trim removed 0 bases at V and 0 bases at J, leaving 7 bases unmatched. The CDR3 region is CASSLGQGTITNYGYTF. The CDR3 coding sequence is TGCGCCAGCAGCTTGGGACAGGGGACCATCACTAACTATGGCTACACCTTC.

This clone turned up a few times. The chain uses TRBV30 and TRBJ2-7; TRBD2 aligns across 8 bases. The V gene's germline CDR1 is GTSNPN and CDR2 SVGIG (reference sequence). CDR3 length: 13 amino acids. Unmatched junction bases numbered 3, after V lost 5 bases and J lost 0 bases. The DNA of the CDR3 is TGTGCCTGGGAGCGGGAGAACTCCTACGAGCAGTACTTC. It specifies CAWERENSYEQYF.

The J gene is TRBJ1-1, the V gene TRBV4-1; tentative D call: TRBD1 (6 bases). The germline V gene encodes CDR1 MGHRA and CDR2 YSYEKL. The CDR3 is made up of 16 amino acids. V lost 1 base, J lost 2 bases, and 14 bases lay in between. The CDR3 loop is CASSQAQGVYNTEAFF. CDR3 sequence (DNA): TGCGCCAGCAGCCAAGCACAGGGTGTGTATAACACTGAAGCTTTCTTT.

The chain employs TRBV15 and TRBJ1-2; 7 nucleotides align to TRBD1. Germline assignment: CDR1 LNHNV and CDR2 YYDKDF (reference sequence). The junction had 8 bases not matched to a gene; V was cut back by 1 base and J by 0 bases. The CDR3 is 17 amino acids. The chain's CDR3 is CATSRGRRDRANYGYTF. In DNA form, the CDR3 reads TGTGCCACCAGCAGAGGCCGAAGGGACAGAGCTAACTATGGCTACACCTTC.

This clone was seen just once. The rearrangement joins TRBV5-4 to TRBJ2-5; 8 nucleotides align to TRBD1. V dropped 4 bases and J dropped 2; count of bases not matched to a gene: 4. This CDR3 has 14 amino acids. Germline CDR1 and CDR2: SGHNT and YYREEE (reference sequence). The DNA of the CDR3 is TGTGCCAGCAGCCACGGGACAGGACAAGAGACCCAGTACTTC. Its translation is CASSHGTGQETQYF.

Here the CDR3 DNA reads TGTGCCAGCAGCCCGCGCCGACAGGGCGATCAGCCCCAGCATTTT. Protein sequence: CASSPRRQGDQPQHF. V gene TRBV7-8 combines with J gene TRBJ1-5; TRBD1 agrees at 7 bases. After removal of 5 bases from V and 5 bases from J, the junction contained 9 bases not matched to a gene. The CDR3 runs 15 residues. Looked up from germline, CDR1 is SGHVS and CDR2 is FQNEAQ.

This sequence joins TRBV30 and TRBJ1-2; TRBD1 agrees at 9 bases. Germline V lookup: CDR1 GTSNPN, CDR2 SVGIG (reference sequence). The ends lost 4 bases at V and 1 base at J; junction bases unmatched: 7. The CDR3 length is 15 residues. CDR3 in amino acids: CAWIKTGGDNYGYTF. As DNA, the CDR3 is TGTGCCTGGATTAAAACAGGGGGCGATAACTATGGCTACACCTTC.

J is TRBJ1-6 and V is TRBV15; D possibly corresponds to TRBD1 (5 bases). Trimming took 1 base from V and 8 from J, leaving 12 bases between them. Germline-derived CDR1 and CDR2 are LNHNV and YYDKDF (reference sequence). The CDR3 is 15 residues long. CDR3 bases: TGTGCCACCAGCAGAGGGGGCGGTGCGGATTCACCCCTCCACTTT. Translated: CATSRGGGADSPLHF.

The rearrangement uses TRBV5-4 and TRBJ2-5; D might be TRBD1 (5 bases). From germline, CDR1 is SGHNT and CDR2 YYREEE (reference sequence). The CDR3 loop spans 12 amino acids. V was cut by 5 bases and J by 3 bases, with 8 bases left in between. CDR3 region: CASRQGEETQYF. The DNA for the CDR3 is TGTGCCAGCAGGCAGGGCGAAGAGACCCAGTACTTC.

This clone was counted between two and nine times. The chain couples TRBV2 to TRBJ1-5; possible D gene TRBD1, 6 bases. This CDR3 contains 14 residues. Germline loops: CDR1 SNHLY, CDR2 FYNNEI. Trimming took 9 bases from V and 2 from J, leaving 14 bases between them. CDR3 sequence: CARGGGRGNQPQHF. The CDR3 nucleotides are TGTGCCAGGGGAGGGGGTCGAGGCAATCAGCCCCAGCATTTT.

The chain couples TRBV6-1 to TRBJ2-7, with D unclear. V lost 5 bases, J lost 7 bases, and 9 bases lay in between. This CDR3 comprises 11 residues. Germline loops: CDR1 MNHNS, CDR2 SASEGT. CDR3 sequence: CASSTTNEQYF. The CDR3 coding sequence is TGTGCCAGCAGTACGACAAATGAGCAGTACTTC.

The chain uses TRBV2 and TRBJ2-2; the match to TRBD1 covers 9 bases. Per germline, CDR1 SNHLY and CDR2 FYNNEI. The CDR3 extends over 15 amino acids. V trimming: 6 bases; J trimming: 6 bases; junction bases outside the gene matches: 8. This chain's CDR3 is CASRTDRGTAGELFF. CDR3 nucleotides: TGTGCCAGCAGGACCGACAGGGGGACTGCCGGGGAGCTGTTTTTT.

This CDR3 reads CASSEAWRGLTKNIQYF. For the CDR3, the DNA is TGTGCCAGCAGTGAAGCGTGGCGGGGTCTGACCAAAAACATTCAGTACTTC. The rearrangement links TRBV6-1 to TRBJ2-4; maybe TRBD2 (6 bases). The germline V gene has CDR1 MNHNS and CDR2 SASEGT. The length of the CDR3 is 17 residues. The V end was cut by 0 bases, the J end by 2 bases, with 14 bases between.

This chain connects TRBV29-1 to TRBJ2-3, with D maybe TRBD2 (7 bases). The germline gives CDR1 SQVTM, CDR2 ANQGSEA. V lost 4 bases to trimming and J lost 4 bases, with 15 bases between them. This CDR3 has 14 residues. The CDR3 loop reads CSVVRRGGADTQYF. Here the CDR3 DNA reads TGCAGCGTTGTTCGGAGGGGGGGAGCAGATACGCAGTATTTT.

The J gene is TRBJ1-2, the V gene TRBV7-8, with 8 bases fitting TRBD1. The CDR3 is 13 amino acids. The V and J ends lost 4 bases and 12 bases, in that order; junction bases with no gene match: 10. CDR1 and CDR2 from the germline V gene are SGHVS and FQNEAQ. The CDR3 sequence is CASSYRTGHLHTF. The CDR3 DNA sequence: TGTGCCAGCAGCTACCGGACAGGGCACTTGCACACCTTC. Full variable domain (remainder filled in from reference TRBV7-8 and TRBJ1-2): GAGVSQSPRYKVAKRGQDVALRCDPISGHVSLFWYQQALGQGPEFLTYFQNEAQLDKSGLPSDRFFAERPEGSVSTLKIQRTQQEDSAVYLCASSYRTGHLHTFGSGTRLTVV.

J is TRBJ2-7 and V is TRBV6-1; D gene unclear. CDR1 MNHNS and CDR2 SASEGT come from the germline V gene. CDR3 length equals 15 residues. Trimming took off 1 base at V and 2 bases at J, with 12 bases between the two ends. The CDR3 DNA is TGTGCCAGCAGTGAAGGTGCTAGTGTTACCTACGAGCAGTACTTC. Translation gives CASSEGASVTYEQYF.